The 22 T cell receptor beta chains below were found in one sample sequenced in a study of T-cell memory formation after mild COVID-19. From the 5' RACE reads, TCRdb called clonotypes with MiXCR, one entry per CDR3 protein. The profile shows 80,000 to 95,000 distinct CDR3 sequences, around 27% of them singletons. The sample consisted of PBMCs or a T cell subset sorted from them (not recorded which). These receptors were obtained from a man aged 18 to 30 who had mild COVID-19 (a few samples of this study predate the infection). Cell type and time point are not known.

This clonotype has just a few counts. The chain links TRBV24-1 to TRBJ2-2, with D tentatively TRBD1 (6 bases). The CDR3 length is 14 residues. Germline assignment: CDR1 KGHDR and CDR2 SFDVKD. Trimming stripped 1 base from V and 6 bases from J, with 8 bases between. CDR3 sequence reads: CATSDFTGSGELFF. The CDR3, as DNA: TGTGCCACCAGTGATTTCACAGGGTCCGGGGAGCTGTTTTTT.

This rearrangement joins TRBV4-3 to TRBJ2-2, with a tentative D call TRBD1 (5 bases). V was shortened by 4 bases and J by 2 bases, with 8 bases between the two germline ends. Germline V gives CDR1 LGHNA, CDR2 YSLEER. The CDR3 runs 14 residues. The CDR3 sequence: CASSRTPNTGELFF. In DNA form, the CDR3 reads TGCGCCAGCAGCCGGACACCTAACACCGGGGAGCTGTTTTTT.

A few counts support this clonotype. The genes are TRBV7-2 and TRBJ1-5, with no clear D. The CDR3 runs to 15 residues. The germline V gene has CDR1 SGHTA and CDR2 FQGNSA. V dropped 6 bases and J dropped 0 bases, with 12 bases sitting between them. The CDR3 spells CASRDPTFSNQPQHF. CDR3 in DNA: TGTGCCAGCAGAGACCCGACATTTAGCAATCAGCCCCAGCATTTT.

This clonotype came up a few times. In DNA, the CDR3 is TGTGCCAGCACTATATACGGGGGGAACAATGAGCAGTTCTTC. Its translation is CASTIYGGNNEQFF. The rearrangement uses TRBV6-5 and TRBJ2-1, with 7 bases that match TRBD2. Germline CDR1 is MNHEY and CDR2 is SVGAGI. There are 14 residues in the CDR3. J lost 5 bases, V lost 7 bases, and 8 bases had no gene match.

CDR3 residues: CARGASNYGYTF. The CDR3 DNA sequence: TGTGCCAGAGGGGCGTCGAACTATGGCTACACCTTC. V gene TRBV2 combines with J gene TRBJ1-2; D is perhaps TRBD1 (5 bases). V was shortened by 9 bases and J by 2 bases, with 10 bases between the two germline ends. Germline CDR1 is SNHLY and CDR2 is FYNNEI. This CDR3 region has 12 residues.

V and J are TRBV5-5 and TRBJ2-3; 8 bases are a match to TRBD2. After removal of 6 bases from V and 2 bases from J, the junction contained 11 bases not matched to a gene. CDR3 size: 16 residues. Germline CDR1 SGHKS, CDR2 YYEKEE (reference sequence). The CDR3 nucleotides are TGTGCCAGCAACTCCCCGGCGCGGGGGGCCACAGATACGCAGTATTTT. This gives the protein CASNSPARGATDTQYF.

V is TRBV2 and J is TRBJ2-3, with D perhaps matching TRBD2 (5 bases). The CDR3 sequence is 16 residues long. Germline V gene lookup returns CDR1 SNHLY and CDR2 FYNNEI. The germline V and J ends were trimmed by 4 bases and 2 bases, with 16 bases remaining between them. As DNA, the CDR3 is TGTGCCAGCAGTGGACACGGGATTGTCCACACAGATACGCAGTATTTT. It is translated as CASSGHGIVHTDTQYF. The full variable domain, its missing parts supplied by reference TRBV2 and TRBJ2-3, is EPEVTQTPSHQVTQMGQEVILRCVPISNHLYFYWYRQILGQKVEFLVSFYNNEISEKSEIFDDQFSVERPDGSNFTLKIRSTKLEDSAMYFCASSGHGIVHTDTQYFGPGTRLTVL.

A few counts support this clonotype. The chain carries TRBV7-9 and TRBJ1-1; D ambiguous. The CDR3 covers 12 residues. Germline lookup yields CDR1 SEHNR and CDR2 FQNEAQ (reference sequence). The ends were cut back, 5 bases at V and 10 bases at J, with 14 bases in the middle. This CDR3 reads CASSHQNSGAFF. The CDR3 bases are TGTGCCAGCAGCCATCAAAACTCAGGAGCTTTCTTT.

This chain connects TRBV4-1 to TRBJ1-5; no clear D gene. Looked up from germline, CDR1 is MGHRA and CDR2 is YSYEKL. Trimming removed 5 bases from V and 0 bases from J, with 11 bases in between. The CDR3 is 15 residues long. The CDR3 coding sequence is TGCGCCAGCAGCGAGCGACACGTTAGCAATCAGCCCCAGCATTTT. Amino acids: CASSERHVSNQPQHF.

This clonotype has more than one count but fewer than ten. The chain combines TRBV29-1 with TRBJ2-2, with D unclear. This CDR3 contains 14 residues. Trimming left V 4 bases short and J 0 bases short, with 9 bases between. Looked up from germline, CDR1 is SQVTM and CDR2 is ANQGSEA. CDR3 in DNA: TGCAGCGTTGGCCCGGGCCCGAACACCGGGGAGCTGTTTTTT. Translation gives CSVGPGPNTGELFF.

This rearrangement joins TRBV5-4 to TRBJ2-4; 7 bases match TRBD1. Germline V gene sequence: CDR1 SGHNT, CDR2 YYREEE (reference sequence). V was pared by 2 bases and J by 6 bases, with 5 bases of the junction left unmatched. The CDR3 is 14 residues long. The CDR3 DNA reads TGTGCCAGCAGCTTCCGGGACAGCCGAAACATTCAGTACTTC. It codes for CASSFRDSRNIQYF.

The chain is built from TRBV5-5 and TRBJ1-2; tentatively, D is TRBD1 (6 bases). This CDR3 comprises 14 residues. V gave up 3 bases and J gave up 4 bases, with 13 bases separating them. Germline-derived CDR1 and CDR2 are SGHKS and YYEKEE (reference sequence). CDR3 in DNA: TGTGCCAGCAGCTACCTCGGGGGGCTCTATGGCTACACCTTC. This codes for CASSYLGGLYGYTF.

This clonotype was seen a handful of times. The chain combines TRBV20-1 with TRBJ2-1, with D perhaps matching TRBD2 (6 bases). Deletions cut 3 bases from V and 6 bases from J, with 12 bases between. The CDR3 has 13 residues. In germline, CDR1 is DFQATT, CDR2 SNEGSKA (reference sequence). CDR3 sequence (DNA): TGCAGTGCTAGTTCCCTAGCGACCAATGAGCAGTTCTTC. Its protein product is CSASSLATNEQFF.

This chain joins TRBV9 and TRBJ2-2; 8 nucleotides agree with TRBD1. The V gene's germline CDR1 is SGDLS and CDR2 YYNGEE. Trimming removed 1 base from V and 4 bases from J; junction bases left unmatched: 6. This CDR3 contains 16 residues. The CDR3 DNA follows: TGTGCCAGCAGCGTAACGACAGGGGCGGTCACCGGGGAGCTGTTTTTT. Its protein product is CASSVTTGAVTGELFF.

This chain joins TRBV7-8 and TRBJ1-1; maybe TRBD1 (6 bases). Germline V gene lookup returns CDR1 SGHVS and CDR2 FQNEAQ. Trimming removed 0 bases from V and 6 bases from J, with 14 bases in between. This CDR3 has 15 amino acids. CDR3 in DNA: TGTGCCAGCAGCTTAGCAGCCGGGACACCACCTGAAGCTTTCTTT. It specifies CASSLAAGTPPEAFF. Filled out from reference TRBV7-8 and TRBJ1-1, the complete variable domain reads GAGVSQSPRYKVAKRGQDVALRCDPISGHVSLFWYQQALGQGPEFLTYFQNEAQLDKSGLPSDRFFAERPEGSVSTLKIQRTQQEDSAVYLCASSLAAGTPPEAFFGQGTRLTVV.

J is TRBJ1-2 and V is TRBV2; D might be TRBD1 (5 bases). The V gene lost 3 bases and the J gene lost 4 bases, with 21 bases spanning the gap. The germline V gene has CDR1 SNHLY and CDR2 FYNNEI. The CDR3 contains 17 residues. The CDR3: CASSESRGWQTRYGYTF. The CDR3, as DNA: TGTGCCAGCAGTGAGTCTAGGGGATGGCAGACTCGCTATGGCTACACCTTC.

The CDR3 is CASSQVLLSETQYF. The CDR3 DNA reads as TGTGCCAGCAGCCAAGTTCTACTGTCAGAGACCCAGTACTTC. The chain has TRBV4-2 and TRBJ2-5; D is undetermined. With 1 base removed from V and 4 bases from J, the gap between germline ends came to 10 bases. Germline V gene lookup returns CDR1 LGHNA and CDR2 YNFKEQ. The CDR3 is made up of 14 amino acids.

This clonotype has only a few counts. The gene calls are TRBV12-3 or TRBV12-4 and TRBJ2-5, with no clear D. The germline V and J ends were trimmed by 5 bases and 1 base, with 8 bases remaining between them. CDR3 size: 13 residues. CDR3 in amino acids: CASSLGSQETQYF. The CDR3 DNA follows: TGTGCCAGCAGTCTCGGGTCCCAAGAGACCCAGTACTTC.

This clonotype was seen once. V gene TRBV12-5 combines with J gene TRBJ2-3; no definite D call. Per germline, CDR1 LGHNT and CDR2 FRNRAP. V lost 6 bases and J 9 bases, leaving 4 bases between the germline ends. The CDR3 runs 9 residues. CDR3 sequence reads: CASGQTQYF. CDR3 nucleotide sequence: TGTGCTAGTGGCCAGACGCAGTATTTT.

This clonotype was recorded once. The V gene is TRBV6-5, the J gene TRBJ1-1; no firm D call. Germline CDR1 and CDR2: MNHEY and SVGAGI. The ends were cut back, 0 bases at V and 1 base at J, with 9 bases in the middle. The length of the CDR3 is 15 residues. In DNA form, the CDR3 reads TGTGCCAGCAGTTACTCCATCGCAGCGAACACTGAAGCTTTCTTT. Protein: CASSYSIAANTEAFF.

This chain connects TRBV7-9 to TRBJ2-1; D is uncertain. CDR1 and CDR2 (germline): SEHNR, FQNEAQ (reference sequence). The CDR3 extends over 11 amino acids. The ends were cut back, 5 bases at V and 14 bases at J, with 13 bases in the middle. CDR3 DNA sequence: TGTGCCAGCAGCCTACTGGGCCCTAAGTTCTTC. Protein: CASSLLGPKFF. Complete variable domain (other parts from reference TRBV7-9 and TRBJ2-1): DTGVSQNPRHKITKRGQNVTFRCDPISEHNRLYWYRQTLGQGPEFLTYFQNEAQLEKSRLLSDRFSAERPKGSFSTLEIQRTEQGDSAMYLCASSLLGPKFFGPGTRLTVL.

This clonotype was detected only a few times. This chain connects TRBV6-5 to TRBJ1-1; D call uncertain. Germline values: CDR1 MNHEY, CDR2 SVGAGI. V lost 5 bases and J 4 bases, leaving 11 bases between the germline ends. The CDR3 sequence is 13 residues long. CDR3 region: CASSARGSTEAFF. Written as DNA, the CDR3 is TGTGCCAGCAGTGCCCGCGGGAGCACTGAAGCTTTCTTT.